The 13 T cell receptor beta chains given below trace back to one sample, sequenced in a study of blood T cells in healthy people across ages. With a J-beta primer mix and a sample-barcoded 5' primer, a second PCR ran about 6 to 11 cycles. TCRdb recomputed calls from the 5' RACE reads with MiXCR, one row per CDR3 protein. The profile shows 850,000 to 1,000,000 distinct CDR3 sequences, roughly 51% of them singletons. The specimen was blood. The receptor source for this set is a woman aged 55-70 years in good health.

The chain couples TRBV3-1 to TRBJ2-5, with a possible D match to TRBD2 (6 bases). The length of the CDR3 is 15 residues. Trimming took 4 bases from V and 4 from J, leaving 16 bases between them. Germline CDR1 reads LGHDT; CDR2 reads YNNKEL (reference sequence). The CDR3 here is CASSLPAVGGETQYF. The DNA of the CDR3 is TGTGCCAGCAGCCTCCCAGCGGTGGGGGGAGAGACCCAGTACTTC.

This sequence joins TRBV20-1 and TRBJ2-1, with D unclear. This CDR3 spans 11 amino acids. CDR1 is DFQATT and CDR2 is SNEGSKA in the germline V gene (reference sequence). The ends were cut back, 6 bases at V and 5 bases at J, with 8 bases in the middle. Written as DNA, the CDR3 is TGCAGTGCCCGGTGGGACAATGAGCAGTTCTTC. Residues: CSARWDNEQFF.

This clonotype occurred a few times. The V and J genes are TRBV7-2 and TRBJ2-3, with TRBD2 matching 9 bases. Germline CDR1 SGHTA, CDR2 FQGNSA. The CDR3 length is 17 residues. J was trimmed by 1 base and V by 1 base; bases with no gene match: 6. The DNA of the CDR3 is TGTGCCAGCAGCTTAGGGGTAGCGGGAGTTGGCACAGATACGCAGTATTTT. Its protein product is CASSLGVAGVGTDTQYF.

The V call is TRBV20-1, the J call TRBJ1-2, with D possibly matching TRBD1 (6 bases). Germline V gene sequence: CDR1 DFQATT, CDR2 SNEGSKA (reference sequence). The CDR3 is made up of 15 amino acids. V dropped 5 bases and J dropped 2 bases, with 18 bases sitting between them. CDR3 bases: TGCAGTGCTCGGCTGAGGGGGACACCAAACTATGGCTACACCTTC. It codes for CSARLRGTPNYGYTF.

This chain joins TRBV7-8 and TRBJ2-1, with D possibly being TRBD2 (5 bases). V was shortened by 2 bases and J by 12 bases, with 14 bases between the two germline ends. Germline assignment: CDR1 SGHVS and CDR2 FQNEAQ. The CDR3 extends over 13 amino acids. In DNA form, the CDR3 reads TGTGCCAGCAGCTTATTCGACTATTCTAGGCAGTTCTTC. Translation gives CASSLFDYSRQFF.

The V call is TRBV7-3, the J call TRBJ2-7, with a weak D call TRBD2 (6 bases). Germline loops: CDR1 SGHTA, CDR2 FQGTGA. V lost 1 base and J lost 0, with 10 bases in between. The CDR3 loop spans 15 amino acids. Here the CDR3 reads CASSLIGGPSYEQYF. CDR3 bases: TGTGCCAGCAGCTTAATCGGAGGGCCCTCCTACGAGCAGTACTTC.

The chain employs TRBV10-3 and TRBJ2-4; no reliable D call. The V gene's germline CDR1 is ENHRY and CDR2 SYGVKD. The V end was cut by 2 bases, the J end by 4 bases, with 9 bases between. CDR3 length equals 14 residues. The CDR3 nucleotides read TGTGCCATCAGTGAGGAGTACACTAAAAACATTCAGTACTTC. This gives the protein CAISEEYTKNIQYF.

As regards this clonotype: Relative to the germline gene, one junction end is altered; a read error may explain this. The V gene is TRBV6-2 or TRBV6-3, the J gene TRBJ2-5; 7 nucleotides match TRBD2. In germline, CDR1 is MNHEY, CDR2 SVGEGT. CDR3 length equals 14 residues. The CDR3 coding sequence is TGTGCCAGTTACCAAAGCGGGACCCAAGAGATCCAGTACTTC. This sequence encodes CASYQSGTQEIQYF.

This clonotype has just a few counts. This chain uses TRBV5-1 with TRBJ2-1; D unresolved. The J call may be in error: the DNA end matches TRBJ2-7 better. Germline V gene lookup returns CDR1 SGHRS and CDR2 YFSETQ. The CDR3 loop spans 13 amino acids. The CDR3 DNA reads TGCGCCAGCAGCTTGGTCAGCCGCTACGAGCAGTACTTC. The encoded protein is CASSLVSRYEQYF.

The V call is TRBV20-1, the J call TRBJ2-1; 8 positions agree with TRBD2. J lost 9 bases, V lost 4 bases, and 11 bases had no gene match. The CDR3 is 14 amino acids. The germline gives CDR1 DFQATT, CDR2 SNEGSKA (reference sequence). CDR3 nucleotides: TGCAGTGCTACCCCACTGCGGGGGGCCGTTGAGCAGTTCTTC. Protein: CSATPLRGAVEQFF.

The rearrangement links TRBV7-9 to TRBJ2-6; tentative D call: TRBD1 (5 bases). The germline V and J ends were trimmed by 0 bases and 0 bases, with 15 bases remaining between them. Germline CDR1 is SEHNR and CDR2 is FQNEAQ (reference sequence). This CDR3 spans 19 amino acids. CDR3: CASSLASDSRFSGANVLTF. CDR3 DNA: TGTGCCAGCAGCTTAGCTTCAGACAGCCGGTTCTCTGGGGCCAACGTCCTGACTTTC.

This clonotype appeared many times. The chain recombines TRBV29-1 with TRBJ1-5, with unresolved D. CDR3 length: 11 amino acids. Germline CDR1 is SQVTM and CDR2 is ANQGSEA. The ends were cut back, 4 bases at V and 1 base at J, with 2 bases in the middle. This CDR3 is CSVGSNQPQHF. CDR3 in DNA: TGCAGCGTTGGGAGCAATCAGCCCCAGCATTTT.

CDR3 DNA sequence: TGTGCCAGCAGTGGGGGAGGCCCACCCAATGAGCAGTTCTTC. Its protein is CASSGGGPPNEQFF. The chain employs TRBV27 and TRBJ2-1; tentative D call: TRBD2 (6 bases). V dropped 5 bases and J dropped 6 bases, with 14 bases sitting between them. Germline V gene lookup returns CDR1 MNHEY and CDR2 SMNVEV (reference sequence). The CDR3 consists of 14 residues.